Below, 4 T cell receptor beta chains from the same sample are listed, as sequenced in a study of blood T cells in healthy people across ages. Primers used in a second PCR of roughly 6 to 11 cycles were a sample-barcoded 5' primer and a J-beta primer mix. TCRdb re-analysed the 5' RACE reads in MiXCR, keeping a single row per CDR3 protein. The top ten hold 7% to 9.5% of the sample, which has 1.5 million or so distinct CDR3 sequences, 42% seen once. What was sequenced was blood. Source of these receptors: a woman younger than 30 in good health.

This chain links TRBV6-1 with TRBJ1-4; D gene ambiguous. The CDR3 covers 16 residues. The V end was cut by 4 bases, the J end by 5 bases, with 17 bases between. CDR1 is MNHNS and CDR2 is SASEGT in the germline V gene. CDR3 in amino acids: CASSVGLQPTNEKLFF. The CDR3 nucleotides are TGTGCCAGCAGTGTAGGACTGCAGCCGACGAATGAAAAACTGTTTTTT.

The chain couples TRBV28 to TRBJ2-3; weak D call: TRBD2 (5 bases). Trimming pared 7 bases from V and 5 bases from J, leaving 19 bases between. CDR1 MDHEN and CDR2 SYDVKM come from the germline V gene. This CDR3 has 15 residues. CDR3 in amino acids: CASTHTSTSLDTQYF. The DNA for the CDR3 is TGTGCCAGCACCCACACTTCTACTAGTTTAGATACGCAGTATTTT.

Ten or more counts support this clonotype. The V and J genes are TRBV20-1 and TRBJ2-1, with TRBD2 matching over 15 bases. This CDR3 is 16 amino acids long. Trimming removed 2 bases from V and 3 bases from J; junction bases left unmatched: 2. CDR1 DFQATT and CDR2 SNEGSKA come from the germline V gene (reference sequence). The CDR3 loop reads CSARPGLAGGYNEQFF. DNA for the CDR3: TGCAGTGCTAGACCGGGACTAGCGGGAGGCTACAATGAGCAGTTCTTC.

V is TRBV27 and J is TRBJ2-7; D is perhaps TRBD1 (6 bases). Trimming took 4 bases from V and 6 from J, leaving 16 bases between them. Germline CDR1 is MNHEY and CDR2 is SMNVEV (reference sequence). The CDR3 has 14 residues. The CDR3 sequence: CASSSPGTSFEQYF. DNA of the CDR3: TGTGCCAGCAGTTCTCCCGGGACATCGTTCGAGCAGTACTTC.